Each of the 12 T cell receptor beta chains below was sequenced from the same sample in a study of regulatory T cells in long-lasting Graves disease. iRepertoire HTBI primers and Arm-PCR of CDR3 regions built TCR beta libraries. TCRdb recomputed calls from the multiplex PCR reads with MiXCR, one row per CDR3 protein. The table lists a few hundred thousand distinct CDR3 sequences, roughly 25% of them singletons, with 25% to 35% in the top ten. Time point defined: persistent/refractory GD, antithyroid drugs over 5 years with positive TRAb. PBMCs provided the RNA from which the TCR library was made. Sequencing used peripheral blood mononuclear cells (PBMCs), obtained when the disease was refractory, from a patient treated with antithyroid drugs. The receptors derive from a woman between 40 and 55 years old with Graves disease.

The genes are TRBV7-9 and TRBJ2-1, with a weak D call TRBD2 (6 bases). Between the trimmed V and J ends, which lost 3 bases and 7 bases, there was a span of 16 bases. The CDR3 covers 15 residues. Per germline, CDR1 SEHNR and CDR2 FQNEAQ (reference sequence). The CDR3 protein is CASSFSGTRRNEQFF. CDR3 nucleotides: TGTGCCAGCAGCTTCTCCGGGACTCGTCGGAATGAGCAGTTCTTC.

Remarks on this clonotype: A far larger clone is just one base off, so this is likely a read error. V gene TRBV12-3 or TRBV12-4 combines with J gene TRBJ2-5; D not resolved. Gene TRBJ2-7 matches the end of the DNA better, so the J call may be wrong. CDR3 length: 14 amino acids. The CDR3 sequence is CASGLVPSSYEQYF. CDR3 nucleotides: TGTGCCAGCGGTTTGGTTCCGAGCTCCTACGAGCAGTACTTC.

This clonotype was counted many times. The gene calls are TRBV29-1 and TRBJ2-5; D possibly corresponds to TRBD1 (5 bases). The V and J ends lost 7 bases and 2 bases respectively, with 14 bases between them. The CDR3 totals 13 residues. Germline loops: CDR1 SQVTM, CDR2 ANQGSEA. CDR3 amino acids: CSAFQGGQETQYF. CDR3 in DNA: TGCAGCGCTTTCCAGGGTGGTCAAGAGACCCAGTACTTC.

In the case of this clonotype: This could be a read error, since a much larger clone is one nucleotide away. CDR3: CASRGLGTHNEQFF. In DNA, the CDR3 is TGTGCCAGCAGGGGACTAGGAACACACAATGAGCAGTTCTTC. The chain uses TRBV2 and TRBJ2-1, with 8 bases aligning to TRBD2. Germline values: CDR1 SNHLY, CDR2 FYNNEI. Trimming took 6 bases from V and 5 from J; bases not matched to a gene: 6. This CDR3 region has 14 residues. The full variable domain, its missing parts supplied by reference TRBV2 and TRBJ2-1, is EPEVTQTPSHQVTQMGQEVILRCVPISNHLYFYWYRQILGQKVEFLVSFYNNEISEKSEIFDDQFSVERPDGSNFTLKIRSTKLEDSAMYFCASRGLGTHNEQFFGPGTRLTVL.

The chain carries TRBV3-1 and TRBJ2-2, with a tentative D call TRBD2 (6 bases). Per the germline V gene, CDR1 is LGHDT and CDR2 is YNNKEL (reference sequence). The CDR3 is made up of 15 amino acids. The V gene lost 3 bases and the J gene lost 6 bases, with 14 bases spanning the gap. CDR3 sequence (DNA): TGTGCCAGCAGCCAGATCCTCTCGGGAGCCGGGGAGCTGTTTTTT. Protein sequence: CASSQILSGAGELFF.

CDR3 nucleotides: TGCGCCAGCAGCAAACAGTCGTCGAACTACGAGCAGTACTTC. Translated, it gives CASSKQSSNYEQYF. V and J are TRBV5-1 and TRBJ2-7, with D unresolved. There are 14 residues in the CDR3. Trimming removed 4 bases at V and 3 bases at J, with 14 bases between. Germline-derived CDR1 and CDR2 are SGHRS and YFSETQ.

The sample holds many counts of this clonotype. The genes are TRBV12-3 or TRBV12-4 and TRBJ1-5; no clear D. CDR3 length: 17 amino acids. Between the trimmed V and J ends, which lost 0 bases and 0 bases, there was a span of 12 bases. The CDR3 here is CASSLAERSDSNQPQHF. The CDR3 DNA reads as TGTGCCAGCAGTTTAGCGGAAAGGAGCGATAGCAATCAGCCCCAGCATTTT.

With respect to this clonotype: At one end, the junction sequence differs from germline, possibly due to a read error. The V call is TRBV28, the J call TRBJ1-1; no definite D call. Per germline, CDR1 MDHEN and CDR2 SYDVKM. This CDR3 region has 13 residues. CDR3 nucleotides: TGTGCCAGCGGTTTCTCCGCAAACACTGAAGCTTTCTTT. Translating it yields CASGFSANTEAFF.

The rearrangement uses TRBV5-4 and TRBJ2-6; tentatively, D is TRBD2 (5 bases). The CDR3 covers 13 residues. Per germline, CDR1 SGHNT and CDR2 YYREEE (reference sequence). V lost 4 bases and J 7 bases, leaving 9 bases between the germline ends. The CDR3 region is CASSPGFANVLTF. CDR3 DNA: TGTGCCAGCAGCCCGGGGTTTGCCAACGTCCTGACTTTC.

The CDR3 is CASSLREGAEQFF. CDR3 sequence (DNA): TGCGCCAGCAGCTTGAGAGAAGGGGCTGAGCAGTTCTTC. This chain uses TRBV5-1 with TRBJ2-5, with D maybe TRBD1 (5 bases). The tail of the sequence fits TRBJ2-1 better, so the J call may be wrong. Germline loops: CDR1 SGHRS, CDR2 YFSETQ. The CDR3 is made up of 13 amino acids.

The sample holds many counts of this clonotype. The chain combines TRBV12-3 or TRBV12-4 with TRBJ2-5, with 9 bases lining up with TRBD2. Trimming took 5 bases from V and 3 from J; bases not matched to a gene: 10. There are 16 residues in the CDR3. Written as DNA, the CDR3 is TGTGCCAGCAGTCCCGCGGGTAGCGGGAGTAAAGAGACCCAGTACTTC. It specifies CASSPAGSGSKETQYF.

This CDR3 is CASSRTGDYTGELFF. Here the CDR3 DNA reads TGTGCCAGCAGTCGTACAGGGGACTACACCGGGGAGCTGTTTTTT. The J gene is TRBJ2-2, the V gene TRBV7-9, with D maybe TRBD1 (7 bases). The CDR3 consists of 15 residues. Trimming pared 6 bases from V and 3 bases from J, leaving 14 bases between. CDR1 and CDR2 from the germline V gene are SEHNR and FQNEAQ (reference sequence).